Many counts were recorded for the clone carrying this T cell receptor beta chain. Its antigen is not known. Each CDR3 protein gets one entry after TCRdb re-called the reads with MiXCR. Here the sample spans tens of thousands of distinct CDR3 sequences, over 3.5% being singletons. The sample originates from a study of T cell repertoires in cytomegalovirus infection. Study at large: CMV infection and matching HLA type were both indicated by public TCR beta signatures. Findings of the study overall: Dominating the ex vivo response were HLA-C-restricted CMV-specific TCR beta clonotypes.

With 1 base removed from V and 5 bases from J, the gap between germline ends came to 14 bases. The CDR3 consists of 15 residues. Germline CDR1 is SGHVS and CDR2 is FQNEAQ. Sequenced sample: PBMCs. The source is a human donor in good health (CMV status not recorded). Some clones in this sample may be carry-over from other donors' samples. The J gene is TRBJ1-1, the V gene TRBV7-8; D might be TRBD1 (5 bases). The chain's CDR3 is CASSLVGGIRTEAFF. The CDR3 bases are TGTGCCAGCAGCTTAGTTGGGGGGATCAGGACTGAAGCTTTCTTT.